Listed below are T cell receptor beta chains from one sample, sequenced in a study of control samples from healthy donors and cancer patients. Only in-frame clones appear in the TCRdb table, and some are missing; sequencing was by immunoSEQ multiplex PCR. Seen here are around 110,000 clones, about 94% observed once, and the top ten hold roughly 2.5%. The specimen sequenced was blood. Receptor source: a man aged 30 to 45 in good health. The CDR3 runs from the conserved cysteine through the conserved F or W. The order of the fields is V gene, J gene, D gene, CDR3 protein. D genes are given only for firm matches.

TRBV9	TRBJ1-2	NA	CASSVSGTDGYTF
TRBV6-5	TRBJ2-1	NA	CASEADNEQFF
TRBV6-1	TRBJ1-5	NA	CASSESQAKNQPQHF
TRBV6-5	TRBJ2-1	TRBD1	CAIGGGYEQFF
TRBV5-1	TRBJ2-5	NA	CASRRLELPETQYF
TRBV9	TRBJ1-3	NA	CASSEGGQTFSGNTIYF
TRBV30	TRBJ2-3	NA	CAWERGQDTQYF
TRBV5-4	TRBJ2-6	NA	CASSLQSSGANVLTF
TRBV7-9	TRBJ1-2	NA	CASSFRGSGYGYTF
TRBV19	TRBJ1-2	NA	CASSILYGYTF
TRBV7-9	TRBJ2-6	NA	CASSLAAGSGANVLTF
TRBV7-8	TRBJ1-2	NA	CASSLGQSRRGYTF
TRBV7-8	TRBJ2-7	TRBD1	CASSRQGGPYEQYF
TRBV11-1	TRBJ1-2	TRBD1	CASSPGTEIFYGYTF
TRBV30	TRBJ1-3	NA	CAWSAHTGPGNTIYF
TRBV4-1	TRBJ1-2	NA	CASSQPAVGVLDNYGYTF
TRBV2	TRBJ2-1	NA	CAARRTVDNEQFF
TRBV10-2	TRBJ2-1	NA	CASSAGDTYNEQFF
TRBV7-2	TRBJ2-1	NA	CASSLLVGMLAPTYNEQFF
TRBV11-2	TRBJ2-7	NA	CASSLRAGIYEQYF
TRBV6-5	TRBJ1-2	NA	CASSPARYGYTF
TRBV7-9	TRBJ2-5	TRBD1	CASSRTGEETQYF
TRBV5-1	TRBJ1-1	NA	CASSLMTRGHTEAFF
TRBV5-1	TRBJ1-4	TRBD1	CASSIGQGGTNEKLFF
TRBV30	TRBJ2-4	NA	CAWGTAKNIQYF
TRBV19	TRBJ1-2	TRBD1	CASSSRTGGYGYTF
TRBV6-5	TRBJ1-1	NA	CASTPGLATEAFF
TRBV19	TRBJ1-1	NA	CASSIQGVNTEAFF
TRBV7-9	TRBJ2-1	TRBD2	CASSLMAGVSYNEQFF
TRBV30	TRBJ1-1	TRBD1	CAWREGQMNTEAFF
TRBV12-3/TRBV12-4	TRBJ1-2	NA	CASSFAGGYGYTF
TRBV7-2	TRBJ1-2	NA	CASSSDTPYGYTF
TRBV5-4	TRBJ2-3	TRBD2	CASSFGSGGADTQYF
TRBV7-9	TRBJ1-1	NA	CASSQGNTEAFF
TRBV7-9	TRBJ1-2	NA	CASSLVDYGYTF
TRBV15	TRBJ1-1	NA	CATSRAGNLNTEAFF
TRBV7-2	TRBJ1-4	TRBD1	CASSRMTRGQGWEKLFF
TRBV7-3	TRBJ2-1	NA	CASSLFGGGSSYNEQFF
TRBV24-1	TRBJ2-7	NA	CATSDSRDLSTIMRYF
TRBV6-5	TRBJ1-3	NA	CASRPSGGSGNTIYF
TRBV6-6	TRBJ2-1	TRBD2	CASSRRTSGNSWNEQFF
TRBV25-1	TRBJ2-2	TRBD1	CASSSARDRANTGELFF
TRBV5-5	TRBJ1-5	NA	CASSHRSNQPQHF
TRBV11-2	TRBJ2-4	NA	CASSSPAIQYF
TRBV6-1	TRBJ1-4	TRBD1	CASGEGATNEKLFF
TRBV2	TRBJ1-6	NA	CASKTAAYNSPLHF
TRBV9	TRBJ2-7	TRBD2	CASSVGGGSAYEQYF
TRBV11-2	TRBJ2-2	NA	CASSFGLSLAGGELFF
TRBV19	TRBJ2-5	NA	CASSMNRETQYF
TRBV19	TRBJ1-4	NA	CASSIGGANEKLFF
TRBV7-2	TRBJ2-4	NA	CASIEGGAGKNIQYF
TRBV9	TRBJ1-2	NA	CASSVGSIVGGANYGYTF
TRBV19	TRBJ2-1	NA	CASSMNKNNEQFF